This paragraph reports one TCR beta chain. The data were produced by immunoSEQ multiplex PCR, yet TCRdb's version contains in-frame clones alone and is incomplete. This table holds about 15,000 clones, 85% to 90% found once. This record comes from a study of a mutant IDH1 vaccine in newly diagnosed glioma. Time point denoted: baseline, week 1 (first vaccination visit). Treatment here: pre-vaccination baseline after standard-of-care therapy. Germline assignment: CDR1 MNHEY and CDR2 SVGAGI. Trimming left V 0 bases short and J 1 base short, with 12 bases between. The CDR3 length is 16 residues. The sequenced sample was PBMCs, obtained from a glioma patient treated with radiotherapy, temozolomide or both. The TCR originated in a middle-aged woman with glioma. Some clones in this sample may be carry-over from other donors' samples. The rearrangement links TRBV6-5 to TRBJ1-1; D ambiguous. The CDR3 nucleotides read TGTGCCAGCAGTTACTCGATTCCGGGCACGAACACTGAAGCTTTCTTT. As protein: CASSYSIPGTNTEAFF.